Below are 11 T cell receptor beta chains sequenced from a single sample in a study of beta chain features in type 1 diabetes. Sequencing targeted expressed TCRB transcripts, as all isolated RNA had been reverse transcribed. Sequencing was performed with immunoSEQ multiplex PCR; in TCRdb, only in-frame clones are kept and a portion is missing. The sample contains around 500,000 clones, about 10% of which appear only once. Sequenced sample: naive CD4+ T cells from blood. The origin of the receptors is a woman aged 18-30 years in good health.

This chain connects TRBV7-2 to TRBJ2-3; unclear D gene. The CDR3 totals 13 residues. The V gene lost 3 bases and the J gene lost 2 bases, with 6 bases spanning the gap. CDR1 and CDR2 (germline): SGHTA, FQGNSA. The CDR3 region has the DNA TGTGCCAGCAGCTTGAGACCCACAGATACGCAGTATTTT. This gives the protein CASSLRPTDTQYF.

The V call is TRBV7-9, the J call TRBJ2-1; D not certain. CDR1 is SEHNR, CDR2 FQNEAQ, per germline (reference sequence). The V end lost 6 bases, the J end lost 4 bases, and 10 bases lay between the germline ends. CDR3 length: 13 amino acids. The CDR3 loop reads CASRQRPYNEQFF. Here the CDR3 DNA reads TGTGCCAGCAGACAGAGACCATACAATGAGCAGTTCTTC.

The chain uses TRBV9 and TRBJ1-1, with unresolved D. Per germline, CDR1 SGDLS and CDR2 YYNGEE. This CDR3 region has 14 residues. V dropped 2 bases and J dropped 4 bases, with 12 bases sitting between them. Here the CDR3 DNA reads TGTGCCAGCAGCGTCAGAAGCGAAGTCACTGAAGCTTTCTTT. It yields the protein CASSVRSEVTEAFF.

A few counts support this clone. This rearrangement joins TRBV9 to TRBJ2-1; D remains ambiguous. The CDR3 consists of 15 residues. Germline lookup yields CDR1 SGDLS and CDR2 YYNGEE. V was pared by 2 bases and J by 6 bases, with 15 bases between. The DNA for the CDR3 is TGTGCCAGCAGCGTTGTGGCAGGAAGCCTCAATGAGCAGTTCTTC. This translates into CASSVVAGSLNEQFF.

V and J are TRBV7-8 and TRBJ2-2; the D call may be TRBD1 or TRBD2 (5 bases each). CDR3 size: 16 residues. V gave up 6 bases and J gave up 3 bases, with 17 bases separating them. Germline lookup yields CDR1 SGHVS and CDR2 FQNEAQ. CDR3 region: CASSSRSGAYTGELFF. The CDR3 coding sequence is TGTGCCAGCAGTAGTAGGTCCGGGGCCTACACCGGGGAGCTGTTTTTT.

The rearrangement links TRBV4-3 to TRBJ2-2; D is ambiguous. V was pared by 6 bases and J by 0 bases, with 8 bases between. Germline V gene lookup returns CDR1 LGHNA and CDR2 YSLEER. The CDR3 spans 14 residues. CDR3 region: CASRLETNTGELFF. The DNA of the CDR3 is TGCGCCAGCAGATTAGAGACGAACACCGGGGAGCTGTTTTTT.

This clone has more than one count but fewer than ten. At one boundary the junction diverges from the germline segment, which might be a read error. The sample contains more than one DNA sequence encoding this CDR3. The rearrangement joins TRBV29-1 to TRBJ2-5; 8 nucleotides agree with TRBD2. This CDR3 comprises 17 residues. Germline CDR1 reads SQVTM; CDR2 reads ANQGSEA. The CDR3 bases are TGCAGCGTGGAAGTTGGACTTCGGGAGGGCCCGTATGAGACCCAGTACTTC. Its translation is CSVEVGLREGPYETQYF. The full variable domain, rest sourced from reference TRBV29-1 and TRBJ2-5, is SAVISQKPSRDICQRGTSLTIQCQVDSQVTMMFWYRQQPGQSLTLIATANQGSEATYESGFVIDKFPISRPNLTFSTLTVSNMSPEDSSIYLCSVEVGLREGPYETQYFGPGTRLLVL.

This chain connects TRBV11-2 to TRBJ2-3, with 9 bases that match TRBD2. CDR1 and CDR2 from the germline V gene are SGHAT and FQNNGV. The CDR3 spans 15 residues. The trim removed 0 bases at V and 6 bases at J, leaving 4 bases unmatched. The CDR3 sequence: CASSLESGRRDTQYF. In nucleotides, the CDR3 is TGTGCCAGCAGCTTAGAAAGCGGGAGGAGGGATACGCAGTATTTT.

This clone was detected only a few times. This chain joins TRBV2 and TRBJ2-7; 14 nucleotides match TRBD2. Germline values: CDR1 SNHLY, CDR2 FYNNEI. This CDR3 is 15 amino acids long. J was trimmed by 3 bases and V by 6 bases; bases with no gene match: 4. In DNA, the CDR3 is TGTGCCAGCAGCCCCGGACTAGCGGGGGGCTACGAGCAGTACGTC. This codes for CASSPGLAGGYEQYV.

The chain has TRBV2 and TRBJ2-7; 7 positions match TRBD1. This CDR3 has 14 residues. V lost 4 bases, J lost 3 bases, and 6 bases stayed unmatched. In germline, CDR1 is SNHLY, CDR2 FYNNEI. CDR3 bases: TGTGCCAGCAGTGTAGACAGGGAGTTCTACGAGCAGTACTTC. It yields the protein CASSVDREFYEQYF.

The gene calls are TRBV19 and TRBJ2-7; D may be TRBD1 or TRBD2 (5 bases each). This CDR3 is 14 amino acids long. Germline V gene sequence: CDR1 LNHDA, CDR2 SQIVND (reference sequence). The V end lost 7 bases, the J end lost 4 bases, and 17 bases lay between the germline ends. The CDR3 loop is CASKRTPTTYEQYV. In nucleotides, the CDR3 is TGTGCCAGTAAGCGGACACCTACAACATACGAGCAGTACGTC.